The T cell receptor (beta chain) under discussion was sequenced for a study of response to subunit inactivated influenza vaccine. CDR3 length equals 14 residues. The V end lost 3 bases, the J end lost 3 bases, and 10 bases lay between the germline ends. The germline CDR1 and CDR2 sequences are KGHSH and LQKENI. TCRdb ran MiXCR on the RT-PCR reads and lists one entry per CDR3 protein. The table has about 800,000 distinct CDR3 sequences, approximately 22% seen once. The chain has TRBV18 and TRBJ2-3; D remains ambiguous. Sequenced material: PBMCs from blood, taken more than 4 days after vaccination. This TCR came from a man aged 45-65 years who received an inactivated influenza vaccine. CDR3 amino acids: CASSPTFMTDTQYF. DNA for the CDR3: TGTGCCAGCTCACCTACTTTCATGACAGATACGCAGTATTTT.